Below, 11 T cell receptor beta chains from the same sample are listed, as sequenced in a study of beta chain features in type 1 diabetes. Findings and limits, study-wide: Within each of all four CD4+ subsets, Type 1 diabetes patients had TCRB CDR3s that were moderately but significantly shorter.

These receptors' antigens are unknown. What was sequenced were expressed TCRB transcripts, since all of the isolated RNA had been reverse transcribed. Produced via immunoSEQ multiplex PCR; TCRdb's table is partial and in-frame only. The data show some 110,000 clones, around 17% seen once. Sequencing used central memory CD4+ T cells from blood. All receptors derive from a young man with type 1 diabetes.

This clone was seen a few times. This chain joins TRBV29-1 and TRBJ2-5; tentative D call: TRBD1 (5 bases). This CDR3 has 11 residues. Trimming pared 7 bases from V and 3 bases from J, leaving 9 bases between. Looked up from germline, CDR1 is SQVTM and CDR2 is ANQGSEA. The CDR3 bases are TGCAGCGCTACAGGAGAAGAGACCCAGTACTTC. Translating gives CSATGEETQYF.

Concerning this clone itself: One junction end does not reproduce the germline sequence, and a read error may be involved. The gene calls are TRBV9 and TRBJ2-2; 8 bases are a match to TRBD1. Per the germline V gene, CDR1 is SGDLS and CDR2 is YYNGEE. The CDR3 covers 14 residues. CDR3 sequence (DNA): TGTGCCCGCAGCGCCAGGGGGCCCCCCGGGGAGCTGTTTTTT. Amino acids: CARSARGPPGELFF.

This chain uses TRBV6-5 with TRBJ2-3; 8 nucleotides match TRBD1. V gave up 4 bases and J gave up 4 bases; unmatched junction bases: 10. The CDR3 length is 16 residues. Per the germline V gene, CDR1 is MNHEY and CDR2 is SVGAGI. This chain's CDR3 is CASSWAGQGGADTQYF. The CDR3 bases are TGTGCCAGCAGTTGGGCCGGACAGGGTGGAGCAGATACGCAGTATTTT.

This chain uses TRBV7-8 with TRBJ2-1, with a tentative D call TRBD2 (6 bases). CDR1 and CDR2 (germline): SGHVS, FQNEAQ. Trimming took off 1 base at V and 0 bases at J, with 10 bases between the two ends. The CDR3 is 16 amino acids. The CDR3 region is CASSLGPAGSYNEQFF. CDR3 bases: TGTGCCAGCAGCTTAGGTCCAGCGGGCTCCTACAATGAGCAGTTCTTC.

The J gene is TRBJ2-7, the V gene TRBV28; 9 nucleotides line up with TRBD1. With V trimmed by 9 bases and J by 3 bases, 9 bases remained unmatched. This CDR3 is 14 amino acids long. Germline V gene lookup returns CDR1 MDHEN and CDR2 SYDVKM. CDR3 coding DNA: TGTGCCAGTGAGACCGGGACAGGGATCTACGAGCAGTACTTC. This gives the protein CASETGTGIYEQYF.

This clone was counted only a few times. The CDR3 DNA is TGTGCCAGCAGCCGGGGTGGGGAAGAGACCCAGTACTTC. Translation: CASSRGGEETQYF. V usage is TRBV5-6 and J usage is TRBJ2-5; a possible D gene is TRBD2 (5 bases). The CDR3 extends over 13 amino acids. The V gene lost 4 bases and the J gene lost 3 bases, with 10 bases spanning the gap. Germline CDR1 and CDR2: SGHDT and YYEEEE.

Only a few counts were recorded for this clone. A much more abundant neighbour one base away suggests this may be a read error. The CDR3 DNA is TGCGCCAGCAGCCAAGAACGTTCCCGGAGCGGGGGGGCCCCAGATACGCAGTATTTT. Translating it yields CASSQERSRSGGAPDTQYF. The chain recombines TRBV4-3 with TRBJ2-3, with 10 nucleotides matching TRBD2. This CDR3 has 19 amino acids. With V trimmed by 0 bases and J by 4 bases, 13 bases remained unmatched. CDR1 and CDR2 (germline): LGHNA, YSLEER.

CDR3 protein: CASVSGTGAYNEQFF. DNA of the CDR3: TGTGCCAGTGTAAGCGGTACAGGGGCTTACAATGAGCAGTTCTTC. This chain uses TRBV6-1 with TRBJ2-1, with 7 bases fitting TRBD1. V dropped 9 bases and J dropped 4; count of bases not matched to a gene: 12. Germline CDR1 is MNHNS and CDR2 is SASEGT. This CDR3 has 15 residues.

This clone was counted between two and nine times. This chain links TRBV18 with TRBJ1-2; the D gene is possibly TRBD1 (5 bases). The CDR3 runs 13 residues. Germline V CDR1 and CDR2: KGHSH, LQKENI. Trimming cost V 4 bases and J 3 bases, with 9 bases left between them. The CDR3 spells CASSRATDYGYTF. Here the CDR3 DNA reads TGTGCCAGCTCACGAGCGACAGACTATGGCTACACCTTC.

The rearrangement uses TRBV10-3 and TRBJ2-3; tentatively, D is TRBD1 (5 bases). The CDR3 sequence is 13 residues long. CDR1 ENHRY and CDR2 SYGVKD come from the germline V gene. V lost 3 bases to trimming and J lost 4 bases, with 8 bases between them. CDR3 protein: CAISDAGSDTQYF. The DNA of the CDR3 is TGTGCCATCAGTGACGCAGGGTCAGATACGCAGTATTTT.

The chain employs TRBV5-8 and TRBJ2-1, with D possibly TRBD2 on 6 matching bases. CDR1 SGHTS and CDR2 YDEGEE come from the germline V gene. The CDR3 contains 17 residues. Between the trimmed V and J ends, which lost 2 bases and 0 bases, there was a span of 15 bases. The CDR3 here is CASSFGGASDSYNEQFF. Written as DNA, the CDR3 is TGTGCCAGCAGCTTCGGCGGGGCTAGCGACTCCTACAATGAGCAGTTCTTC.